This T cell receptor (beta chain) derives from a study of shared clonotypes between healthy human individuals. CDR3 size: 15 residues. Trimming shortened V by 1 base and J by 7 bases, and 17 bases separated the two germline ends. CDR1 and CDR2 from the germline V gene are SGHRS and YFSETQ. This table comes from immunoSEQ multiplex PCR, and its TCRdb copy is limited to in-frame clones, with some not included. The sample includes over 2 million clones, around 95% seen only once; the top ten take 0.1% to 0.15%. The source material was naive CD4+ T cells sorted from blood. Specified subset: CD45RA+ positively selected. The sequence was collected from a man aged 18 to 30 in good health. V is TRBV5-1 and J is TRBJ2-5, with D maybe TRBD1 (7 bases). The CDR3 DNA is TGCGCCAGCAGCTTGCGCGGGACAGAGGGGGGGACCCAGTACTTC. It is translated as CASSLRGTEGGTQYF.